This TCR beta chain was observed in a study of radiotherapy plus CTLA-4 blockade in lung cancer. Background on the study: Of the patients, 18% showed objective responses and under 40% attained disease control.

There are 12 residues in the CDR3. Germline V gives CDR1 MDHEN, CDR2 SYDVKM. Trimming pared 6 bases from V and 9 bases from J, leaving 12 bases between. The repertoire was sequenced with immunoSEQ multiplex PCR; TCRdb's copy has only in-frame clones and lacks some. Of fewer than 85,000 clones in the sample, around nine tenths were seen once. Alongside CTLA-4 blockade with ipilimumab, patients with chemo-refractory metastatic non-small-cell lung cancer received focal radiation. The input for sequencing was peripheral blood, taken from a patient treated with radiotherapy plus ipilimumab. V and J are TRBV28 and TRBJ2-1, with D possibly being TRBD2 (5 bases). The source of this sequence is a human donor with non-small cell lung cancer who had stable disease on radiotherapy plus ipilimumab. CDR3 DNA sequence: TGTGCCAGCAGCCTACTGGGGAGTGAGCAGTTCTTC. Its translation is CASSLLGSEQFF.